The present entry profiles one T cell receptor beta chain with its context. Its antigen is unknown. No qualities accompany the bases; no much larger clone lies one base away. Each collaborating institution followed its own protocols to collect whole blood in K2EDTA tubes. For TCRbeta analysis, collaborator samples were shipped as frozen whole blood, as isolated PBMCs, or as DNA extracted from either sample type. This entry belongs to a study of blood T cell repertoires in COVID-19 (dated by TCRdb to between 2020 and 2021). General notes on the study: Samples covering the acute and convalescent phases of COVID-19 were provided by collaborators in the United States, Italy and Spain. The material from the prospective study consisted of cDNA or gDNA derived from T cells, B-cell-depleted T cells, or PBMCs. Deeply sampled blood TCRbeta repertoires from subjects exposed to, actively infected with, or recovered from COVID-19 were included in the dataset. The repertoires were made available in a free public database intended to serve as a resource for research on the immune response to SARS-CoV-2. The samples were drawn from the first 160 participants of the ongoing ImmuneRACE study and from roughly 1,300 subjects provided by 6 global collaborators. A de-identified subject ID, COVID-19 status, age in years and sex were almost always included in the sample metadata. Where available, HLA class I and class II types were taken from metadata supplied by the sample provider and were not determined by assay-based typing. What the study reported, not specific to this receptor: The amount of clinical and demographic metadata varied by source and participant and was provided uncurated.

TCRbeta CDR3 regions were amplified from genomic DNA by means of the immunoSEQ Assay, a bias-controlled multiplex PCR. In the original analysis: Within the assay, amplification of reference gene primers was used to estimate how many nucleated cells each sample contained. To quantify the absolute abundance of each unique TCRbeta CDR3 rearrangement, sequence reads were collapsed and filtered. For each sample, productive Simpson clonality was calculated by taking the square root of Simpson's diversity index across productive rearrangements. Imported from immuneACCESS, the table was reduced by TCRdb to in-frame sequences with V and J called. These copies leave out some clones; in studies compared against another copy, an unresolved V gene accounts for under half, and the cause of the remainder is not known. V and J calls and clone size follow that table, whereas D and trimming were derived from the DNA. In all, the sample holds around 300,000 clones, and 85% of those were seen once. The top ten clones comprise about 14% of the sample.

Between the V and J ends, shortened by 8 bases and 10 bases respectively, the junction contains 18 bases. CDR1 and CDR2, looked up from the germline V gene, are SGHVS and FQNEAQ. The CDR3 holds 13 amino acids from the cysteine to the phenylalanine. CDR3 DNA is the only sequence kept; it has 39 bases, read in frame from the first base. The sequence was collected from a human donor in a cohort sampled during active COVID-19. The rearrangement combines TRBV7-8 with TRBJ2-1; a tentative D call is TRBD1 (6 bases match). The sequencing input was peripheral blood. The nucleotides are TGTGCCAGCCGCTCGACTACAGGGAAAGAGCAGTTCTTC. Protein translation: CASRSTTGKEQFF. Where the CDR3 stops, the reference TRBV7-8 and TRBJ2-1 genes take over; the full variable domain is GAGVSQSPRYKVAKRGQDVALRCDPISGHVSLFWYQQALGQGPEFLTYFQNEAQLDKSGLPSDRFFAERPEGSVSTLKIQRTQQEDSAVYLCASRSTTGKEQFFGPGTRLTVL.